Shown below are 3 T cell receptor beta chains from a single sample sequenced in a study of OX40 agonist ivuxolimab in advanced cancers. Only in-frame clones appear in the TCRdb table, and some are missing; sequencing was by immunoSEQ multiplex PCR. The sample has roughly 100,000 clones; 86% are singletons. Here the sequenced sample was CD4+ or CD8+ T cells sorted from blood, taken in a trial of the OX40 agonist ivuxolimab. These receptors were taken from an adult with an advanced solid tumor such as melanoma, head and neck, liver or kidney cancer.

This clone was counted only a few times. J is TRBJ1-2 and V is TRBV27; 9 bases line up with TRBD1. Germline CDR1 and CDR2: MNHEY and SMNVEV (reference sequence). This CDR3 is 12 amino acids long. After removal of 5 bases from V and 10 bases from J, the junction contained 5 bases not matched to a gene. The CDR3 region is CASSDRGKYYTF. CDR3 bases: TGTGCCAGCAGTGACAGGGGGAAATACTACACCTTC.

The V and J genes are TRBV6-1 and TRBJ1-6; D ambiguous. This CDR3 is built from 14 residues. The germline V and J ends were trimmed by 7 bases and 0 bases, with 7 bases remaining between them. Germline V gives CDR1 MNHNS, CDR2 SASEGT. The CDR3 DNA is TGTGCCAGCACGGATGGCTCCTATAATTCACCCCTCCACTTT. Translation gives CASTDGSYNSPLHF.

The chain employs TRBV4-2 and TRBJ2-7; 10 nucleotides align to TRBD1. This CDR3 has 15 amino acids. The V segment lost 6 bases and the J segment 3 bases; nucleotides outside the gene matches: 8. CDR1 and CDR2 (germline): LGHNA, YNFKEQ. The CDR3 bases are TGTGCCAGCAGTCCACAGGGACAGGGGTTCTACGAGCAGTACTTC. The encoded protein is CASSPQGQGFYEQYF.